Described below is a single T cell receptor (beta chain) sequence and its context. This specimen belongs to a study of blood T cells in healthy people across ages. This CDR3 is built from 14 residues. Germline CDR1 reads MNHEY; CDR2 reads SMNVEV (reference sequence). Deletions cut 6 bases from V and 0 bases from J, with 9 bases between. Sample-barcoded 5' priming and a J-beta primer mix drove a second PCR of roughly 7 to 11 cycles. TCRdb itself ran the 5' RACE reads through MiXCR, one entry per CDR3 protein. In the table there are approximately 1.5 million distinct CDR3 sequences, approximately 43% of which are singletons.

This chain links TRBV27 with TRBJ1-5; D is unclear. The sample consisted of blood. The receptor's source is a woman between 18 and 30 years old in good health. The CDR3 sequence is CASRQIYSNQPQHF. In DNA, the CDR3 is TGTGCCAGCAGACAGATTTATAGCAATCAGCCCCAGCATTTT.